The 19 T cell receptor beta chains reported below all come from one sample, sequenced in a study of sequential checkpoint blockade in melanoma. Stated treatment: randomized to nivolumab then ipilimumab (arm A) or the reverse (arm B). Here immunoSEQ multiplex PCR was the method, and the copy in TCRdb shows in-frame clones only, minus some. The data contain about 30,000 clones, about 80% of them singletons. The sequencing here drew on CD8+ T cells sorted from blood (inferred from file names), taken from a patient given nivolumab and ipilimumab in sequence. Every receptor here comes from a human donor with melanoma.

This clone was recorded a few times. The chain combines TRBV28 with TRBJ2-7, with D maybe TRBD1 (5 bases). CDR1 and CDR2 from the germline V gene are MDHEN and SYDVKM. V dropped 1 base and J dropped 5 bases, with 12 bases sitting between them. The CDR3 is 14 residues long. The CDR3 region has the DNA TGTGCCAGCAGTTTATTGGACGAGGACAACGAGCAGTACTTC. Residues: CASSLLDEDNEQYF.

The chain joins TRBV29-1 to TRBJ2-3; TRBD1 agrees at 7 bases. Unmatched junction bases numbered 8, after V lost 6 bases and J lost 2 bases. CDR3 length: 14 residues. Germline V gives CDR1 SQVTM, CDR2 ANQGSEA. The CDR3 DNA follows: TGCAGCGTGATCGGGGACAGCAACACAGATACGCAGTATTTT. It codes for CSVIGDSNTDTQYF.

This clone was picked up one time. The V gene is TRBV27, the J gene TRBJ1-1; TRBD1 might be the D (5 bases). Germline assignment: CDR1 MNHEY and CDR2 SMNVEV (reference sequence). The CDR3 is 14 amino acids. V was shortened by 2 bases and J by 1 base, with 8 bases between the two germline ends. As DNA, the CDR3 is TGTGCCAGCAGTTTAAAGACAGAGAACACTGAAGCTTTCTTT. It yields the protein CASSLKTENTEAFF.

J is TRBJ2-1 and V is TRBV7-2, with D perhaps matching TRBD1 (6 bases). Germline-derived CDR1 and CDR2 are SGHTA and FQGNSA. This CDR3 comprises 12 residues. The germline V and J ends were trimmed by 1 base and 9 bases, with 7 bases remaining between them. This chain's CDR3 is CASSLGGLEQFF. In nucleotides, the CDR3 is TGTGCCAGCAGCTTAGGGGGGCTTGAGCAGTTCTTC. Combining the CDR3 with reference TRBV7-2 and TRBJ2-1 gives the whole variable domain GAGVSQSPSNKVTEKGKDVELRCDPISGHTALYWYRQSLGQGLEFLIYFQGNSAPDKSGLPSDRFSAERTGGSVSTLTIQRTQQEDSAVYLCASSLGGLEQFFGPGTRLTVL.

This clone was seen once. CDR3 nucleotide sequence: TGTGCCAGCAGCTTTGTCAGTTACAATGAGCAGTTCTTC. It translates to CASSFVSYNEQFF. V usage is TRBV5-5 and J usage is TRBJ2-1, with no clear D. Germline V gene lookup returns CDR1 SGHKS and CDR2 YYEKEE (reference sequence). The CDR3 consists of 13 residues. V dropped 2 bases and J dropped 4 bases, with 7 bases sitting between them.

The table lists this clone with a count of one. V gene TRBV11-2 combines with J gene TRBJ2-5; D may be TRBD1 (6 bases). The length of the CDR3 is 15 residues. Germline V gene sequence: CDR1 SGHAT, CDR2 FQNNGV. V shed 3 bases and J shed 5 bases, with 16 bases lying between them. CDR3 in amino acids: CASSFWAGEVETQYF. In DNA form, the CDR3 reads TGTGCCAGCAGCTTTTGGGCAGGGGAAGTGGAGACCCAGTACTTC.

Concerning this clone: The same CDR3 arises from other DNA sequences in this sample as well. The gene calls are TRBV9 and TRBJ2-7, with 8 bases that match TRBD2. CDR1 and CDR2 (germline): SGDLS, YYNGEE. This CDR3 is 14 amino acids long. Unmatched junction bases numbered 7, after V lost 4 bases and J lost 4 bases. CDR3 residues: CASSPGTSLYEQYF. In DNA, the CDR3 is TGTGCCAGCAGCCCAGGGACTAGTCTGTACGAGCAGTACTTC. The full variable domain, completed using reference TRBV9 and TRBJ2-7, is DSGVTQTPKHLITATGQRVTLRCSPRSGDLSVYWYQQSLDQGLQFLIQYYNGEERAKGNILERFSAQQFPDLHSELNLSSLELGDSALYFCASSPGTSLYEQYFGPGTRLTVT.

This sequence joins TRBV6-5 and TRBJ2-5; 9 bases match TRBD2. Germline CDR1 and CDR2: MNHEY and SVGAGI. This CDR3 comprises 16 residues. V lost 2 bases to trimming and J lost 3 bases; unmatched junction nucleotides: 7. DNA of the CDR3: TGTGCCAGCAGTTACCGGCGGGGGGGGTGGAAAGAGACCCAGTACTTC. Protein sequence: CASSYRRGGWKETQYF.

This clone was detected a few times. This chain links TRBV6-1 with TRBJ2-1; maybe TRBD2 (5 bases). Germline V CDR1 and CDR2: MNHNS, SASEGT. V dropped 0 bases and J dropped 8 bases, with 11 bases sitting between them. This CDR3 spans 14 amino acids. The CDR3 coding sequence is TGTGCCAGCAGTGAAGCACGGGGTCCGGATGAGCAGTTCTTC. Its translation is CASSEARGPDEQFF.

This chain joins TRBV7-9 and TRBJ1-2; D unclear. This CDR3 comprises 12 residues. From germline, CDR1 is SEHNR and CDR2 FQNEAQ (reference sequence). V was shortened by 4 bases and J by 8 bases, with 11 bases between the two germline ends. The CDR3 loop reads CASSSGVDGYTF. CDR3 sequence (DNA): TGTGCCAGCAGCTCGGGAGTTGACGGCTACACCTTC.

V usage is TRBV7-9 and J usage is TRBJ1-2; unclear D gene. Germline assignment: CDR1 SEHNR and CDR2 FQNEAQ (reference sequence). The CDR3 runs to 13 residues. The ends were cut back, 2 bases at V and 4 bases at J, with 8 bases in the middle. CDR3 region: CASSLPGSYGYTF. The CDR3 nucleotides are TGTGCCAGCAGCTTACCTGGGAGCTATGGCTACACCTTC.

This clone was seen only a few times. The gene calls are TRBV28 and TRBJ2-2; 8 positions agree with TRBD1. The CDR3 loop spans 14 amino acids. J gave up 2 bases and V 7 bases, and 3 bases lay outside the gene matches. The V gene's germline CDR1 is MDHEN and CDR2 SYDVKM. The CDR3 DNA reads TGTGCCAGCACGGACAGGGCAAACACCGGGGAGCTGTTTTTT. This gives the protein CASTDRANTGELFF.

DNA for the CDR3: TGTGCCACCAGCGACCGGGGGGGGGATGCATACGAGCAGTACTTC. Amino acid sequence: CATSDRGGDAYEQYF. The genes are TRBV15 and TRBJ2-7; 8 bases agree with TRBD2. J gave up 4 bases and V 5 bases, and 10 bases lay outside the gene matches. The germline CDR1 and CDR2 sequences are LNHNV and YYDKDF (reference sequence). The CDR3 runs to 15 residues.

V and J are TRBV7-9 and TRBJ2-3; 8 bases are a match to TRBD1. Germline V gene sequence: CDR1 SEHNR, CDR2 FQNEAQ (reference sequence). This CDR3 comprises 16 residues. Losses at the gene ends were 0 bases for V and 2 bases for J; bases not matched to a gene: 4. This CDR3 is CASSLAAGGTTDTQYF. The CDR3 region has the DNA TGTGCCAGCAGCTTAGCGGCAGGGGGCACCACAGATACGCAGTATTTT.

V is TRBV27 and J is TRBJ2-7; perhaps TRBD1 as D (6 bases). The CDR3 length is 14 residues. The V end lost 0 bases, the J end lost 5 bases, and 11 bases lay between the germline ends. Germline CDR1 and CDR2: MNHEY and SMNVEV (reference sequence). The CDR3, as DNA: TGTGCCAGCAGTTTATCTGCAGGGGTAGACGAGCAGTACTTC. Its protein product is CASSLSAGVDEQYF.

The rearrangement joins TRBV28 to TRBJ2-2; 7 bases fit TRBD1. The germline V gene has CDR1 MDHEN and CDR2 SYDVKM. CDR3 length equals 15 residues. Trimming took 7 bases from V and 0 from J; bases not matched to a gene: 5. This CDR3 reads CASKGGRTNTGELFF. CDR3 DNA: TGTGCCAGCAAAGGGGGCAGGACGAACACCGGGGAGCTGTTTTTT.

The CDR3 coding sequence is TGTGCCAGCAGCTTGGTGGAGGGAGGTCAGCCCCAGCATTTT. This translates into CASSLVEGGQPQHF. The chain employs TRBV5-5 and TRBJ1-5; D is ambiguous. This CDR3 is built from 14 residues. Germline CDR1 SGHKS, CDR2 YYEKEE (reference sequence). V was clipped by 0 bases and J by 6 bases, with 10 bases between them.

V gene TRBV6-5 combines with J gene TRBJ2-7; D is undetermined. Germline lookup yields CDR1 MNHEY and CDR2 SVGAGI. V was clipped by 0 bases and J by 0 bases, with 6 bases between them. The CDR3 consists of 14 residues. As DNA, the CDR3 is TGTGCCAGCAGTTACTCGGCAGGCTCCTACGAGCAGTACTTC. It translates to CASSYSAGSYEQYF.

This CDR3 is CASRQGMTYNSPLHF. DNA of the CDR3: TGTGCCAGCAGGCAGGGGATGACCTATAATTCACCCCTCCACTTT. The rearrangement joins TRBV28 to TRBJ1-6, with D possibly TRBD1 on 6 matching bases. The V and J ends lost 6 bases and 2 bases respectively, with 11 bases between them. The CDR3 is made up of 15 amino acids. In germline, CDR1 is MDHEN, CDR2 SYDVKM. Looking up the rest from reference TRBV28 and TRBJ1-6 gives the full variable domain: DVKVTQSSRYLVKRTGEKVFLECVQDMDHENMFWYRQDPGLGLRLIYFSYDVKMKEKGDIPEGYSVSREKKERFSLILESASTNQTSMYLCASRQGMTYNSPLHFGNGTRLTVT.